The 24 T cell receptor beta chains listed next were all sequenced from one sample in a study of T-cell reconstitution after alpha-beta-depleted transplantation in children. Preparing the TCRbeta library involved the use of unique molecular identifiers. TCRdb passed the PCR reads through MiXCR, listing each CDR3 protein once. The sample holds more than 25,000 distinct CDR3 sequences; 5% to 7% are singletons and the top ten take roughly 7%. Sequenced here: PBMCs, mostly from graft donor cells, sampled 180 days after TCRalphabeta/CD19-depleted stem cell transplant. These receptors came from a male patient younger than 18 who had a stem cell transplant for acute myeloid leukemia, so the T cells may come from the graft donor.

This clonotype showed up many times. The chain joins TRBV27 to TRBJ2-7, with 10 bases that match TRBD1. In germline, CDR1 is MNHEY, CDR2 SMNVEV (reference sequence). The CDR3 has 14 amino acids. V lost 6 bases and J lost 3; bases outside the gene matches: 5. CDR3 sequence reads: CASSNRDRGYEQYF. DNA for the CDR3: TGTGCCAGCAGCAACCGGGACAGGGGCTACGAGCAGTACTTC.

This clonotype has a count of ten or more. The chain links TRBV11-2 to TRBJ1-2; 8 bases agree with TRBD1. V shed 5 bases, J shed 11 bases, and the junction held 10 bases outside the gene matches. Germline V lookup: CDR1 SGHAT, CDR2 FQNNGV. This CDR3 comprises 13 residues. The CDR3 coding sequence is TGTGCCAGCAGCCCTCGGACAGGGATACAATACACCTTC. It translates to CASSPRTGIQYTF.

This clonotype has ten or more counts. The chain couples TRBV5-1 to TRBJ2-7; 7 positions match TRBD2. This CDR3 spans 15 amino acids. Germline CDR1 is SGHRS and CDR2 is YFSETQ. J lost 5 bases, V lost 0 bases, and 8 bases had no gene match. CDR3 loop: CASSLEASGANEQYF. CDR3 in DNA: TGCGCCAGCAGCTTGGAGGCTAGCGGTGCTAACGAGCAGTACTTC.

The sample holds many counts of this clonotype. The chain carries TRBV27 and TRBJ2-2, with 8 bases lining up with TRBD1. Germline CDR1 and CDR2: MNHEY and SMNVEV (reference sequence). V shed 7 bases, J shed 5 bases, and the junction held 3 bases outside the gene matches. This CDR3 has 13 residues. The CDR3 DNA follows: TGTGCCAGCACACAGGGGGGAACCGGGGAGCTGTTTTTT. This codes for CASTQGGTGELFF.

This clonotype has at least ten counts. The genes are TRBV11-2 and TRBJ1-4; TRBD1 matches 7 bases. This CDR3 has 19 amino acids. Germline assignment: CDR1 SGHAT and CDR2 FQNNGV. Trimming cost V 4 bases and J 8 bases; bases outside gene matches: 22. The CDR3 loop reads CASSSRRLTLGTDSEKLFF. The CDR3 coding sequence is TGTGCCAGCAGCTCCCGACGACTTACGCTCGGGACAGATAGCGAAAAACTGTTTTTT.

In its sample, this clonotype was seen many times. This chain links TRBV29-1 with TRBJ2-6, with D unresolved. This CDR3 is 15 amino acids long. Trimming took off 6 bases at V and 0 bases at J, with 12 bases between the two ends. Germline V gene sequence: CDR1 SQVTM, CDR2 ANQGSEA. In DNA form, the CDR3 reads TGCAGCGTCGCTCAACGCTTCTCTGGGGCCAACGTCCTGACTTTC. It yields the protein CSVAQRFSGANVLTF.

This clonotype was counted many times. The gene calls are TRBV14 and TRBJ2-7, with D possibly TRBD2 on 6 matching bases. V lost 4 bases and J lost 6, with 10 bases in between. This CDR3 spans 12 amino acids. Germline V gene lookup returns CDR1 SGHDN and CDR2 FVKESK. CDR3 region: CASSRHGGEQYV. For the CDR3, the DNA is TGTGCCAGCAGCCGTCACGGGGGCGAGCAGTACGTC.

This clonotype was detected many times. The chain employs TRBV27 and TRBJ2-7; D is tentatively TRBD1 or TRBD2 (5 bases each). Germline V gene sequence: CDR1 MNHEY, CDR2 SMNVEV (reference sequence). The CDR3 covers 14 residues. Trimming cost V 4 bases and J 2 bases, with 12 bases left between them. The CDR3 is CASSSGTTTYEQYF. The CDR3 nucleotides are TGTGCCAGCAGTTCCGGGACCACCACCTACGAGCAGTACTTC.

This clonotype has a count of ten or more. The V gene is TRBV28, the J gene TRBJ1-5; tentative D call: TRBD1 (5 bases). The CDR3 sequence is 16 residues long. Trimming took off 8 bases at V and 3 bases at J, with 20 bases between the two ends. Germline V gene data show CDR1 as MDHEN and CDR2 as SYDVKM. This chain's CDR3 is CASVGVGSPPNQPQHF. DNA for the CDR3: TGTGCCAGCGTAGGGGTGGGGTCCCCTCCCAATCAGCCCCAGCATTTT.

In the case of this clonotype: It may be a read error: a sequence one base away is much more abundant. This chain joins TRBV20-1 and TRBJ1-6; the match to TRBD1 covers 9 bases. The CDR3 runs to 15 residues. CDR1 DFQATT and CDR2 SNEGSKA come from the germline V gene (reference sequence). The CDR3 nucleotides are TGCTGTGCTAGATCGACAGGGGGGTTCGGTTCACCCCTCCACTTT. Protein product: CCARSTGGFGSPLHF.

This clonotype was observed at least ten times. CDR3 loop: CASSLVGGSNQPQHF. The CDR3 DNA reads TGCGCCAGCAGCTTGGTAGGCGGGAGCAATCAGCCCCAGCATTTT. J is TRBJ1-5 and V is TRBV5-1; D uncertain. Germline V gives CDR1 SGHRS, CDR2 YFSETQ. V was clipped by 0 bases and J by 1 base, with 8 bases between them. This CDR3 region has 15 residues.

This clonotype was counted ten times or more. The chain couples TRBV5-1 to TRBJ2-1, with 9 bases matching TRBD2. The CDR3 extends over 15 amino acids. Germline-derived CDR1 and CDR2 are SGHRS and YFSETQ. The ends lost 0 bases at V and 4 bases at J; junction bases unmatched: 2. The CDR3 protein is CASSLASGKYNEQFF. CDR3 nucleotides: TGCGCCAGCAGCTTGGCTAGCGGGAAATACAATGAGCAGTTCTTC.

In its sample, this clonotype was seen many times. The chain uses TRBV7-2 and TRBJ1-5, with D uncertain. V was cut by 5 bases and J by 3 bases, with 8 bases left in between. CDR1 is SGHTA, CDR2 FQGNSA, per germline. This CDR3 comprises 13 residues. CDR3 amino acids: CASSPQNNQPQHF. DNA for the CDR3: TGTGCCAGCAGCCCCCAAAACAATCAGCCCCAGCATTTT.

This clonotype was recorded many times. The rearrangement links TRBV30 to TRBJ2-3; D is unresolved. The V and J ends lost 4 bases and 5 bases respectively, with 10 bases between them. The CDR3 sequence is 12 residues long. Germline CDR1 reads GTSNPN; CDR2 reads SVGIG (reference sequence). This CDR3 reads CAWTKGVDTQYF. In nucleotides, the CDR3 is TGTGCCTGGACTAAAGGAGTAGATACGCAGTATTTT.

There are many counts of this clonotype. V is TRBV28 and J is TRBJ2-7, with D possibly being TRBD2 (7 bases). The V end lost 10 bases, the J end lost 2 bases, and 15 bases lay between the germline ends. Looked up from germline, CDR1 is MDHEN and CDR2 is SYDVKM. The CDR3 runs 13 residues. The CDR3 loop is CATLRGAAYEQYF. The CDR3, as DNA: TGTGCCACCCTCCGGGGGGCGGCCTACGAGCAGTACTTC.

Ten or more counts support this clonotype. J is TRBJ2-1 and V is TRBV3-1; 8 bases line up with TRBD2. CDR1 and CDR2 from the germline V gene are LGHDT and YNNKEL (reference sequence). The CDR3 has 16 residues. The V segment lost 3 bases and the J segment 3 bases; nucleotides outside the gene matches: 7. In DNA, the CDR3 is TGTGCCAGCAGCCAGGTCAGCGGGAGATGCTACAATGAGCAGTTCTTC. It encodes CASSQVSGRCYNEQFF.

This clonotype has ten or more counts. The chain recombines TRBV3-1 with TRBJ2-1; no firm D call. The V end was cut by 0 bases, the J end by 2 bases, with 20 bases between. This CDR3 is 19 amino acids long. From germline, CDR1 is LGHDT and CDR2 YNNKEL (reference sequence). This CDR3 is CASSQEVVFTLKAYNEQFF. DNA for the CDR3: TGTGCCAGCAGCCAAGAGGTTGTCTTCACGCTCAAGGCCTACAATGAGCAGTTCTTC.

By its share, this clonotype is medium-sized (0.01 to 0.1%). The CDR3 DNA reads TGCGCCAGCAGCTTGGAGGGACAGGCCTACGAGCAGTACTTC. This encodes CASSLEGQAYEQYF. V and J are TRBV5-1 and TRBJ2-7; 8 bases line up with TRBD1. The CDR3 has 14 residues. Germline loops: CDR1 SGHRS, CDR2 YFSETQ. V lost 0 bases to trimming and J lost 2 bases; unmatched junction nucleotides: 1.

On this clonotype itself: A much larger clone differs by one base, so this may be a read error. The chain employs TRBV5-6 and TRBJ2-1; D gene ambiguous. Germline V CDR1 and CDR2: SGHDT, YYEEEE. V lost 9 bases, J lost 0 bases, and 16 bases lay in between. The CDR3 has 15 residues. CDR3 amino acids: CAMGPGLSSYNEQFF. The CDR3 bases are TGTGCCATGGGCCCCGGGTTGAGCTCCTACAATGAGCAGTTCTTC.

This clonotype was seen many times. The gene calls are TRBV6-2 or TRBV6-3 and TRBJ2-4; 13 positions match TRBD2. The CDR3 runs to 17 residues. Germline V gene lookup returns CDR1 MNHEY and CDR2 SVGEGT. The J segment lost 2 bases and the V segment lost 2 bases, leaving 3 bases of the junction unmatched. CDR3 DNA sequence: TGTGCCAGCAGTTACAGGGGACTAGCGGGGACCAAAAACATTCAGTACTTC. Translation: CASSYRGLAGTKNIQYF.

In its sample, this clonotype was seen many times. In DNA, the CDR3 is TGTGCCAGCAGTTCGACAGGGGAGGAGCAGTTCTTC. Translated: CASSSTGEEQFF. The chain joins TRBV27 to TRBJ2-1; 8 positions match TRBD1. The CDR3 spans 12 residues. After removal of 4 bases from V and 10 bases from J, the junction contained 3 bases not matched to a gene. Germline V gives CDR1 MNHEY, CDR2 SMNVEV (reference sequence).

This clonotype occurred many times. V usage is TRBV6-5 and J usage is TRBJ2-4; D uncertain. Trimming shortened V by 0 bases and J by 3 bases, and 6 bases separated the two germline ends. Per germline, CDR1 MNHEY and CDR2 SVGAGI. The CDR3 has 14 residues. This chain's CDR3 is CASSYSVLKNIQYF. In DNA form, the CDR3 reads TGTGCCAGCAGTTACTCGGTCCTCAAAAACATTCAGTACTTC.

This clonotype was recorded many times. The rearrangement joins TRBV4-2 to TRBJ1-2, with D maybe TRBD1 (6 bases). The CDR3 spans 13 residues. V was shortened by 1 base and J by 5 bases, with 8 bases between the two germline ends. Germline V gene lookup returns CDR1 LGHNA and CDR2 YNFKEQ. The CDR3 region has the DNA TGTGCCAGCAGCCAAGTAAGGGGGTATGGCTACACCTTC. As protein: CASSQVRGYGYTF.

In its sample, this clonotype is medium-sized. The CDR3 is CASAKDSYNSPLHF. The CDR3 nucleotides are TGTGCCAGCGCAAAAGACTCCTATAATTCACCCCTCCACTTT. This chain links TRBV7-8 with TRBJ1-6, with D hard to call. V lost 8 bases to trimming and J lost 0 bases, with 8 bases between them. The length of the CDR3 is 14 residues. Germline V CDR1 and CDR2: SGHVS, FQNEAQ. The full variable domain, with the rest looked up from reference TRBV7-8 and TRBJ1-6, is GAGVSQSPRYKVAKRGQDVALRCDPISGHVSLFWYQQALGQGPEFLTYFQNEAQLDKSGLPSDRFFAERPEGSVSTLKIQRTQQEDSAVYLCASAKDSYNSPLHFGNGTRLTVT.